A selection of T cell receptor beta chains follows, all from one sample in a study of T cell repertoires in cytomegalovirus infection. TCRdb passed the reads through MiXCR, listing each CDR3 protein once. This table has approximately 630,000 distinct CDR3 sequences, 20% to 25% appearing once. Sequenced input: CD8+ T cells from PBMCs. These receptors originate from a human donor in good health (CMV status not recorded). Some clones in this sample may be carry-over from other donors' samples. CDR3s include the opening cysteine and the closing phenylalanine or tryptophan. D genes are given only for firm matches. The size of a clone is reported for some rows only, either as once, few or many, or as a class for expanded clones.

clone size	V gene	D gene	J gene	CDR3 DNA	CDR3 protein
many	TRBV7-9	TRBD1	TRBJ2-7	TGTGCCAGCAGCTTAGCGGGACAGGGTCCCAGGGAGCAGTACTTC	CASSLAGQGPREQYF
NA	TRBV4-2	TRBD2	TRBJ2-5	TGTGCCAGCAGCCTCACGGGGACTAGCGGGGGTGGAGAGACCCAGTACTTC	CASSLTGTSGGGETQYF
few	TRBV19	TRBD1	TRBJ2-7	TGTGCCAGTAGTATACTCCGGGACAGGGGGCCCTACGAGCAGTACTTC	CASSILRDRGPYEQYF
many	TRBV7-8	NA	TRBJ2-1	TGTGCCAGCAGCTTAGCAGGGTTCCTTTACAATGAGCAGTTCTTC	CASSLAGFLYNEQFF
many	TRBV7-6	TRBD1	TRBJ2-7	TGTGCCAGCAGCTTCTATAAACCCGGGACAGGGGTTGTCTACGAGCAGTACTTC	CASSFYKPGTGVVYEQYF
NA	TRBV29-1	NA	TRBJ2-3	TGCAGCGTTGACTTGGCAGATACGCAGTATTTT	CSVDLADTQYF
many	TRBV7-6	NA	TRBJ2-7	TGTGCCAGCAGCTTCTCGGAGTTTTACGAGCAGTACTTC	CASSFSEFYEQYF
many	TRBV28	NA	TRBJ2-1	TGTGCCAGCAGTTTATTTGGCGGGGGCCTTCACAATGAGCAGTTCTTC	CASSLFGGGLHNEQFF
few	TRBV27	NA	TRBJ1-1	TGTGCCAGCAGTTTATCCGGGTCCAACACTGAAGCTTTCTTT	CASSLSGSNTEAFF
few	TRBV5-4	NA	TRBJ1-2	TGTGCCAGCAGCGTGGATGGGAGCTATGGCTACACCTTC	CASSVDGSYGYTF
NA	TRBV20-1	NA	TRBJ2-5	TGCAGTGCTAGAGATTCTCTCAGGATGGGGAGGGAGACCCAGTACTTC	CSARDSLRMGRETQYF
NA	TRBV7-2	TRBD1	TRBJ1-1	TGTGCCAGCAGCTTTAGTACGACAGGGTTCACTGAAGCTTTCTTT	CASSFSTTGFTEAFF
NA	TRBV7-8	NA	TRBJ1-5	TGTGCCAGCAGCCCGGCGGGGTGGCAGCCCCAGCATTTT	CASSPAGWQPQHF
few	TRBV27	TRBD1	TRBJ2-7	TGTGCCAGCAGTCTTATCCAAGACAGGGGCTACGAGCAGTACTTC	CASSLIQDRGYEQYF
NA	TRBV12-5	NA	TRBJ2-1	TGTGCTAGTGGTTTGTACAGGGGGGGCCAAGAGGGATACAATGAGCAGTTCTTC	CASGLYRGGQEGYNEQFF
few	TRBV28	NA	TRBJ1-5	TGTGCCAGCAAAAGCGGGACGTCGAATCAGCCCCAGCATTTT	CASKSGTSNQPQHF
NA	TRBV20-1	TRBD1	TRBJ1-5	TGCAGTGCTAGAGATTTCACAGGGGGAAGCAATCAGCCCCAGCATTTT	CSARDFTGGSNQPQHF
few	TRBV7-9	NA	TRBJ1-6	TGTGCCAGCAGCTTCTTCACAGGGACCGGCGCCTATAATTCACCCCTCCACTTT	CASSFFTGTGAYNSPLHF
NA	TRBV5-1	NA	TRBJ2-3	TGCGCCAGCAGCTTAAACAGAGCCTATAGCACAGATACGCAGTATTTT	CASSLNRAYSTDTQYF
NA	TRBV4-3	NA	TRBJ2-5	TGCGCCAGCAGCCAAAAAAGGACACCCCAAGAGACCCAGTACTTC	CASSQKRTPQETQYF
few	TRBV19	NA	TRBJ1-1	TGTGCCAGTAGTATGGGTTTGGAGGTAAACACTGAAGCTTTCTTT	CASSMGLEVNTEAFF
NA	TRBV12-5	NA	TRBJ1-2	TGTGCTAGTGGTGGGACCCCTTCGGGACCAGGGGCTGGCTACACCTTC	CASGGTPSGPGAGYTF
few	TRBV10-3	NA	TRBJ2-7	TGTGCCATCAGTGAGTCGACAGCCTACGAGCAGTACTTC	CAISESTAYEQYF
many	TRBV7-2	TRBD2	TRBJ2-1	TGTGCCAGCAGCCCCTCACTAGCGAGCTCCTACAATGAGCAGTTCTTC	CASSPSLASSYNEQFF
few	TRBV19	TRBD1	TRBJ1-5	TGTGCCAGTAGTCATCTGGACAGGGCACTATATAGCAATCAGCCCCAGCATTTT	CASSHLDRALYSNQPQHF
NA	TRBV5-5	NA	TRBJ2-7	TGTGCCAGCAGCTTGGTAATAGGTGCCACCTACGAGCAGTACTTC	CASSLVIGATYEQYF
NA	TRBV2	TRBD2	TRBJ2-1	TGTGCCTGCCACGTGGAGCGGGGGACCTATGACAATGAGCAGTTCTTC	CACHVERGTYDNEQFF
NA	TRBV13	NA	TRBJ1-1	TGTGCCAGCAGCCGGCGGAGTAATCTGAACACTGAAGCTTTCTTT	CASSRRSNLNTEAFF
many	TRBV7-2	TRBD2	TRBJ2-5	TGTGCCAGCAGCTCCCACCCCCCGGGACTAGCGGGAGAATACCAAGAGACCCAGTACTTC	CASSSHPPGLAGEYQETQYF
NA	TRBV29-1	NA	TRBJ2-3	TGCAGCGTGCACGGGCTGGATGGCAGCTACACAGATACGCAGTATTTT	CSVHGLDGSYTDTQYF
many	TRBV7-6	NA	TRBJ1-1	TGTGCCAGCAGCTTAGAGGCAGAGTTGAACACTGAAGCTTTCTTT	CASSLEAELNTEAFF
few	TRBV6-4	TRBD2	TRBJ2-3	TGTGCCAGCAGTGACTGGGCTAGCGGGGATGGAACAGATACGCAGTATTTT	CASSDWASGDGTDTQYF
NA	TRBV20-1	NA	TRBJ2-1	TGCAGTGCTAGACCTCTCGGGGGCGATGAGCAGTTCTTC	CSARPLGGDEQFF
NA	TRBV4-1	TRBD1	TRBJ1-5	TGCGCCAGCAGCCAAGGTAACAGGGGAATGAGACAGCCCCAGCATTTT	CASSQGNRGMRQPQHF
few	TRBV28	NA	TRBJ1-6	TGTGCCAGCAGTTTACGGGGGCAGGGAAGGTCACCCCTCCACTTT	CASSLRGQGRSPLHF
few	TRBV11-1	TRBD2	TRBJ2-1	TGTGCCAGCAGTCAAGGTCGGCTAGCGGGGGTTCTTAGCTCCTACAATGAGCAGTTCTTC	CASSQGRLAGVLSSYNEQFF
few	TRBV28	TRBD2	TRBJ2-2	TGTGCCAGCAGCGAGACTAGCGCGGGAACCGGGGAGCTGTTTTTT	CASSETSAGTGELFF
few	TRBV29-1	NA	TRBJ2-1	TGCAGCGTTGAAGAGCCAGGGCCTTACAATGAGCAGTTCTTC	CSVEEPGPYNEQFF
NA	TRBV20-1	NA	TRBJ2-2	TGCAGTGCTAGAGATATCTGGGGCTTGAACACCGGGGAGCTGTTTTTT	CSARDIWGLNTGELFF
NA	TRBV29-1	NA	TRBJ2-1	TGCAGCGTCTTAAAGAGGGGGAATGAGCAGTTCTTC	CSVLKRGNEQFF
many	TRBV6-1	NA	TRBJ1-2	TGTGCCAGCAGGCCCTTACGGGGGCGAGACTATGGCTACACCTTC	CASRPLRGRDYGYTF
few	TRBV28	NA	TRBJ2-5	TGTGCCAGCACCAAACCCGGAGGCCAGGGAGAGACCCAGTACTTC	CASTKPGGQGETQYF
few	TRBV14	NA	TRBJ1-2	TGTGCCAGCAGCCAAGATCGGGGCAGAAGCTATGGCTACACCTTC	CASSQDRGRSYGYTF
NA	TRBV2	NA	TRBJ1-2	TGTGCCAGCAGTGACGCAGGGGATCTCTATGGCTACACCTTC	CASSDAGDLYGYTF
few	TRBV25-1	TRBD1	TRBJ2-1	TGTGCCAGCAGTACCGGGACAGGGACCAATGAGCAGTTCTTC	CASSTGTGTNEQFF
NA	TRBV28	NA	TRBJ1-5	TGTGCCAGCAGTATGCGCTTGAGCAATCAGCCCCAGCATTTT	CASSMRLSNQPQHF
many	TRBV7-6	NA	TRBJ1-2	TGTGCCAGCAGCTTAGGTTCCCCAGGGAATGGCTACACCTTC	CASSLGSPGNGYTF
few	TRBV20-1	NA	TRBJ2-7	TGCAGTGCTAGAGCTTGGACGGAGTCTCTCTACGAGCAGTACTTC	CSARAWTESLYEQYF
NA	TRBV7-9	NA	TRBJ2-2	TGTGCCAGCAGCCTGAAGGATCCCTACTACGGGGAGCTGTTTTTT	CASSLKDPYYGELFF
many	TRBV12-3/TRBV12-4	TRBD1	TRBJ1-2	TGTGCCAGCAGTCAGGGACAGCCGGGGGTCTATGGCTACACCTTC	CASSQGQPGVYGYTF
NA	TRBV27	NA	TRBJ2-1	TGTGCCAGCAGTTTCACGTGGGGTTACAATGAGCAGTTCTTC	CASSFTWGYNEQFF